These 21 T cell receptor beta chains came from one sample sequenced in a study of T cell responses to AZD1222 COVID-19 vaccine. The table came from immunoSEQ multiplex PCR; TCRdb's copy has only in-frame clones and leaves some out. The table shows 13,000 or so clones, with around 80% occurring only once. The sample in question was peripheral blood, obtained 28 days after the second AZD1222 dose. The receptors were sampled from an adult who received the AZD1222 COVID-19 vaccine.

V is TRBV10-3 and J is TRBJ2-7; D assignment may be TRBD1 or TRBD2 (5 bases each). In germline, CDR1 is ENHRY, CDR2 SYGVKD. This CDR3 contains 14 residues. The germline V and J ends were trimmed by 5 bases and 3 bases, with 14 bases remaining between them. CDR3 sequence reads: CAISHGTGIYEQYF. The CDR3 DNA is TGTGCCATCAGTCACGGGACGGGGATCTACGAGCAGTACTTC.

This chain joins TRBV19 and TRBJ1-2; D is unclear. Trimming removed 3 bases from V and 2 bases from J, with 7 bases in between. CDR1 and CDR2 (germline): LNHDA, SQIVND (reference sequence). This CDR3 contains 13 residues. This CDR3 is CASSMAGNYGYTF. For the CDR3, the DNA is TGTGCCAGTAGTATGGCAGGCAACTATGGCTACACCTTC.

The CDR3 DNA sequence: TGTGCCAGCAGACAGGGCTCCTATAATTCACCCCTCCACTTT. Amino acid sequence: CASRQGSYNSPLHF. The V call is TRBV6-5, the J call TRBJ1-6; a weak D match, TRBD1 (6 bases). CDR3 size: 14 residues. Between the trimmed V and J ends, which lost 6 bases and 0 bases, there was a span of 6 bases. Germline values: CDR1 MNHEY, CDR2 SVGAGI.

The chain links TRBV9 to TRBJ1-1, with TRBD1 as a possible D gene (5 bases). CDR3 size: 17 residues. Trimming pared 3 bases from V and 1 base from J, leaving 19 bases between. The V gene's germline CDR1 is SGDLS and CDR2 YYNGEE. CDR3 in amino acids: CASSGNPGHPRNTEAFF. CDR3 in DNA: TGTGCCAGCAGCGGAAACCCCGGACACCCCCGGAACACTGAAGCTTTCTTT. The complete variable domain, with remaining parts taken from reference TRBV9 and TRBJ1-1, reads DSGVTQTPKHLITATGQRVTLRCSPRSGDLSVYWYQQSLDQGLQFLIQYYNGEERAKGNILERFSAQQFPDLHSELNLSSLELGDSALYFCASSGNPGHPRNTEAFFGQGTRLTVV.

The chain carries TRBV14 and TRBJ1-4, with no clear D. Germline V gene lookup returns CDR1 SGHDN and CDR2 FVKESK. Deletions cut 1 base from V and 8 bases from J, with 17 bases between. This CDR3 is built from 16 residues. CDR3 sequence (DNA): TGTGCCAGCAGCCAAGTTGAGCCTCCCCCTAGGGAAAAACTGTTTTTT. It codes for CASSQVEPPPREKLFF.

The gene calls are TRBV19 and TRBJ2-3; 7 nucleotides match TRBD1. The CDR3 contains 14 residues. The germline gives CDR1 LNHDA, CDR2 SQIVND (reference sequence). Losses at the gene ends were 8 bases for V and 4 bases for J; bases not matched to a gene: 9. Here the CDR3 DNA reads TGTGCCAGTGAGACAGGGCATTCAGCAGATACGCAGTATTTT. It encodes CASETGHSADTQYF.

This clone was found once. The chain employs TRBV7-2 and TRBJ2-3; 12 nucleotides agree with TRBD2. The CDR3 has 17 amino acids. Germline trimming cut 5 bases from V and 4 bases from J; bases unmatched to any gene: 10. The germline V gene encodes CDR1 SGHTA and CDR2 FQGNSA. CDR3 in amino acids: CASSPRVLAGGADTQYF. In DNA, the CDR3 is TGTGCCAGCAGCCCACGGGTTCTAGCGGGAGGGGCAGATACGCAGTATTTT.

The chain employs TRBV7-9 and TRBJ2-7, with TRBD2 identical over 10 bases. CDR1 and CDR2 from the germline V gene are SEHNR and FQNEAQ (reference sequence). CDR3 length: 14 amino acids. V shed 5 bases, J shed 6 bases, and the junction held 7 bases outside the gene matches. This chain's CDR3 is CASSPSGSRGEQYF. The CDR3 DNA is TGTGCCAGCAGCCCTAGCGGGAGTAGGGGCGAGCAGTACTTC.

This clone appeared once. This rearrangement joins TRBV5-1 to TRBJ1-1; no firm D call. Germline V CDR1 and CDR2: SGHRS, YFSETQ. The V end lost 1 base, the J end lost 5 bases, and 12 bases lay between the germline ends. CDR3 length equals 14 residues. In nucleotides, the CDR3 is TGCGCCAGCAGCTTGCCCGGGATACGGACTGAAGCTTTCTTT. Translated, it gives CASSLPGIRTEAFF.

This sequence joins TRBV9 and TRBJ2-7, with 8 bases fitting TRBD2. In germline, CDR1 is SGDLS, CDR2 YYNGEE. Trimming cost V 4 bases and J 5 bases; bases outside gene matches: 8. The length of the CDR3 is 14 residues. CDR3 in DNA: TGTGCCAGCAGCCCAGGGACTAGAGACAACGAGCAGTACTTC. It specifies CASSPGTRDNEQYF.

The CDR3 spells CASSPGQGVNYGYTF. CDR3 nucleotides: TGTGCCAGCAGCCCGGGACAGGGGGTTAACTATGGCTACACCTTC. The rearrangement links TRBV28 to TRBJ1-2; 11 positions agree with TRBD1. The CDR3 is 15 amino acids. Germline V lookup: CDR1 MDHEN, CDR2 SYDVKM. V was clipped by 6 bases and J by 1 base; unmatched bases: 4.

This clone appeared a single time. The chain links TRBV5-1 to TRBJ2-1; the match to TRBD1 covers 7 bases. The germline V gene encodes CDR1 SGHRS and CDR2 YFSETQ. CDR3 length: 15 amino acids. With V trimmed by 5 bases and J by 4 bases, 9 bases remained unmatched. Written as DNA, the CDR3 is TGCGCCAGCAGTCCTACCGGGACAGTATACAATGAGCAGTTCTTC. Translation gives CASSPTGTVYNEQFF.

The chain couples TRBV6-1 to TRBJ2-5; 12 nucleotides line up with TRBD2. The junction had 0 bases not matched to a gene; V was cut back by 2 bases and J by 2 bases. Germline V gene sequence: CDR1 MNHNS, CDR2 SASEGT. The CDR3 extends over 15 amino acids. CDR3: CASSELAGGQETQYF. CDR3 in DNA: TGTGCCAGCAGTGAACTAGCGGGGGGGCAAGAGACCCAGTACTTC.

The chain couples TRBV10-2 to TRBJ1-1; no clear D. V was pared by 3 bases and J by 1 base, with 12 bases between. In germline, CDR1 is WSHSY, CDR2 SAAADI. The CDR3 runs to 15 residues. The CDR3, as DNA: TGCGCCAGCAGTGACAGGTCGCGGAAGAACACTGAAGCTTTCTTT. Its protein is CASSDRSRKNTEAFF.

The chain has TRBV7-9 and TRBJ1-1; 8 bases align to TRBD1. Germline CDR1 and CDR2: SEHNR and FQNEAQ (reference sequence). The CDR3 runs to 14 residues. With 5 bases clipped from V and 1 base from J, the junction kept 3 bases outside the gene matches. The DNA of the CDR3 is TGTGCCAGCAGCGAGGGACAGGAGAACACTGAAGCTTTCTTT. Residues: CASSEGQENTEAFF.

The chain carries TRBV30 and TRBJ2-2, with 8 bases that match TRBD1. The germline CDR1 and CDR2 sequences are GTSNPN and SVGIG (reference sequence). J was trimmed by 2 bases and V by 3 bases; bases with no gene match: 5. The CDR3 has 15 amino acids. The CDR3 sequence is CAWSPGQANTGELFF. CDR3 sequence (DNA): TGTGCCTGGAGCCCGGGACAGGCTAACACCGGGGAGCTGTTTTTT.

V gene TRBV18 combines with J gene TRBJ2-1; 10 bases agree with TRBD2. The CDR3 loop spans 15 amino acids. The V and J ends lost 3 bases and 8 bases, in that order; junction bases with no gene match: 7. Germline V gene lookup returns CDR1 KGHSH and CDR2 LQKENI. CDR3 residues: CASSPASGSRDEQFF. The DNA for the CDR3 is TGTGCCAGCTCACCCGCTAGCGGGAGTCGCGATGAGCAGTTCTTC.

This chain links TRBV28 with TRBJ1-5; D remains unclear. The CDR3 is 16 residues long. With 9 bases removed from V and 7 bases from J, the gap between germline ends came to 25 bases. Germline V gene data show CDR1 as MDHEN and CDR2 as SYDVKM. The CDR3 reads CASVKSVTRVIQPQHF. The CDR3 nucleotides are TGTGCCAGTGTAAAATCGGTCACAAGGGTGATACAGCCCCAGCATTTT.

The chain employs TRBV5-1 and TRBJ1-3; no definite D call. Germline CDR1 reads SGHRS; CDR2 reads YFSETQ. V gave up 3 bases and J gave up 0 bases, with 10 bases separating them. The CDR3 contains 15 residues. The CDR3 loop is CASSSLPSSGNTIYF. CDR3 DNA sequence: TGCGCCAGCAGCTCCCTCCCTTCCTCTGGAAACACCATATATTTT.

The CDR3 loop is CASSIWEGAKQPQHF. CDR3 DNA sequence: TGTGCCAGTAGTATATGGGAGGGGGCTAAGCAGCCCCAGCATTTT. The chain uses TRBV19 and TRBJ1-5; 7 nucleotides line up with TRBD1. V lost 2 bases and J lost 7; bases outside the gene matches: 8. CDR1 is LNHDA and CDR2 is SQIVND in the germline V gene (reference sequence). This CDR3 region has 15 residues.

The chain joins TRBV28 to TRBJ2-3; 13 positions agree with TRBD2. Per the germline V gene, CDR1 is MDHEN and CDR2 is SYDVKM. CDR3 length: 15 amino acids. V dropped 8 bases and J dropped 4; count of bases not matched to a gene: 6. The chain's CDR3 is CASPPLAGGPDTQYF. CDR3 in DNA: TGTGCCAGCCCCCCACTAGCGGGAGGGCCAGATACGCAGTATTTT.